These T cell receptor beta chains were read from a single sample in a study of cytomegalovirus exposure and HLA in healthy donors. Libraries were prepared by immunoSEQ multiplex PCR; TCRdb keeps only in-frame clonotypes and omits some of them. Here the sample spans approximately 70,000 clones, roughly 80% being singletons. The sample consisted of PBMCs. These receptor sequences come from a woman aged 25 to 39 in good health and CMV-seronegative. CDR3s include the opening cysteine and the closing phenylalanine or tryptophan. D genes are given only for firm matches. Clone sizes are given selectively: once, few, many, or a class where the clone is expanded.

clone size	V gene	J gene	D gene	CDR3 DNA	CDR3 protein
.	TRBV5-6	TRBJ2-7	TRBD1	TGTGCCAGCAGCCCGGACAGGGGGCTCTACGAGCAGTACTTC	CASSPDRGLYEQYF
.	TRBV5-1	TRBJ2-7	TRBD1	TGCGCCAGCAGCACTTCAGGGGGAGACGAGCAGTACTTC	CASSTSGGDEQYF
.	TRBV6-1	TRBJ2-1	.	TGTGCCAGCAGTTTACTCAATGAGCAGTTCTTC	CASSLLNEQFF
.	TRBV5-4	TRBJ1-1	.	TGTGCCAGCAGCGGTACAGGGCCTGAAGCTTTCTTT	CASSGTGPEAFF
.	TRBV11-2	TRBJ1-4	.	TGTGCCAGCAGCTCCGGCGGACTGAGTAATGAAAAACTGTTTTTT	CASSSGGLSNEKLFF
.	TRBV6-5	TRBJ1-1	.	TGTGCCAGCAGTTACTCGAACCTCGCGGAAGCTTTCTTT	CASSYSNLAEAFF
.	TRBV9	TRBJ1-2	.	TGTGCCAGCAGCGTAGAGGCGTCGGGAATTGGCTACACCTTC	CASSVEASGIGYTF
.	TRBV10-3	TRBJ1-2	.	TGTGCCATCAGTGAAGCCCAATCTGGTGGCTACACCTTC	CAISEAQSGGYTF
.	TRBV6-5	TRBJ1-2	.	TGTGCCAGCAGTCACCCTGGTGAGGGCTACACCTTC	CASSHPGEGYTF
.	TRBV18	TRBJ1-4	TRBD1	TGTGCCAGCTCACCCCGGACAGGTCTGGATGAAAAACTGTTTTTT	CASSPRTGLDEKLFF
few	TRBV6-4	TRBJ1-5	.	TGTGCCAGCAGTGAGAGTAGCAATCAGCCCCAGCATTTT	CASSESSNQPQHF
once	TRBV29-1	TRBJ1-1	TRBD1	TGCAGCGTTGAAGATAACAGGGGCCCTGAAGCTTTCTTT	CSVEDNRGPEAFF
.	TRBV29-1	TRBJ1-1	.	TGCAGCGTGGACACGCTTGGACCGCAGAACACTGAAGCTTTCTTT	CSVDTLGPQNTEAFF
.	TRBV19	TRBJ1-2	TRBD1	TGTGCCAGTAGTATAAGAGGGGGCGCAGATGGCTACACCTTC	CASSIRGGADGYTF
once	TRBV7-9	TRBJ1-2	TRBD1	TGTGCCAGCAGCTTAGGGGACAGGGCCTTTGGTAGCTATGGCTACACCTTC	CASSLGDRAFGSYGYTF
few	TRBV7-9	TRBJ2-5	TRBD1	TGTTCCAGCAGCCTTAACCGACAGGGGGCTTTAGGAGAGACCCAGTACTTC	CSSSLNRQGALGETQYF
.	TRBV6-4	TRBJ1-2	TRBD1	TGTGCCAGCAGTAGCAGGGGGGATGGCTACACCTTC	CASSSRGDGYTF
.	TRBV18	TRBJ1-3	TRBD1	TGTGCCAGCTCACCAGGAGGGGGCGAAGGAAACACCATATATTTT	CASSPGGGEGNTIYF
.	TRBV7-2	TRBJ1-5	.	TGTGCCAGCAGCCCACAGGGATTCAATCAGCCCCAGCATTTT	CASSPQGFNQPQHF
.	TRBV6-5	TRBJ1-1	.	TGTGCCAGCACGGGGCTTGGTTGGGGGGCTGAAGCTTTCTTT	CASTGLGWGAEAFF
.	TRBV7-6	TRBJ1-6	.	TGTGCCAGCAGCCCAGATGACGGGGGGACTTCACCCCTCCACTTT	CASSPDDGGTSPLHF
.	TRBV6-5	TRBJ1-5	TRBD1	TGTGCCAGCAGTCCGGACAGGGGGTACAATCAGCCCCAGCATTTT	CASSPDRGYNQPQHF
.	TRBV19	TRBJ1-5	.	TGTGCCAGTAGATACGAGCTTCATCAGCCCCAGCATTTT	CASRYELHQPQHF
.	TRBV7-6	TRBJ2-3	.	TGTGCCAGCAGCTTAGTTGGGGGGTCAGATACGCAGTATTTT	CASSLVGGSDTQYF
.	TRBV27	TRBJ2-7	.	TGTGCCAGCAGTTCCCGCCCAGGGCACGAGCAGTACTTC	CASSSRPGHEQYF
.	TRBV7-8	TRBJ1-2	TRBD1	TGTGCCAGCAGTGTACAGGGGGGCTATGGCTACACCTTC	CASSVQGGYGYTF
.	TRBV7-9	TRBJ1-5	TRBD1	TGTGCCAGCAGCGTAGCTTCACAGGGGGGTAGCAATCAGCCCCAGCATTTT	CASSVASQGGSNQPQHF
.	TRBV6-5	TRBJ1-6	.	TGTGCCAGCAGTTACTCGACCCAGGGTTATTCACCCCTCCACTTT	CASSYSTQGYSPLHF
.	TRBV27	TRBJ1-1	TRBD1	TGTGCCACATCGTGGACAGGGGGGATCACTGAAGCTTTCTTT	CATSWTGGITEAFF
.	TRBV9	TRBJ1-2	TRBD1	TGTGCCAGCAGCGTAGCTACAGGGGCTAACTATGGCTACACCTTC	CASSVATGANYGYTF
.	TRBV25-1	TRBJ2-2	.	TGTGCCAGCAGTGAAAGTTGGGCCGTCGGGGAGCTGTTTTTT	CASSESWAVGELFF
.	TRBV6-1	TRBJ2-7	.	TGTGCCGCCAGTAGTTCAGAGGCCTACGAGCAGTACTTC	CAASSSEAYEQYF
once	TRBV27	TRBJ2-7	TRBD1	TGTGCCAGCAGTTCGCTATCCTCCGGGACAGGGTCGGCCTACGAGCAGTACTTC	CASSSLSSGTGSAYEQYF
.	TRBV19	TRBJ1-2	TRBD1	TGTGCCAGTAGTTCGCAGGGGGAGGATGGCTACACCTTC	CASSSQGEDGYTF
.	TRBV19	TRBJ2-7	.	TGTGCCAGTAGTATGGCATCTTCCTACGAGCAGTACTTC	CASSMASSYEQYF
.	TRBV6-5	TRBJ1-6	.	TGTGCCAGCAGTTCTGGGGGGAATTCACCCCTCCACTTT	CASSSGGNSPLHF
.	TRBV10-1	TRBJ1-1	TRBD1	TGCGCCAGCAGTGGAGGACAGGGGAGCATGGAAGCTTTCTTT	CASSGGQGSMEAFF
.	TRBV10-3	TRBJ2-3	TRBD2	TGTGCCATCAGTCGACTCGGGACTAGCGGGGGGGCCACAGATACGCAGTATTTT	CAISRLGTSGGATDTQYF
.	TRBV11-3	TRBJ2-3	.	TGTGCCAGCAGCCCCGGGGGGCAGCCCACAGATACGCAGTATTTT	CASSPGGQPTDTQYF
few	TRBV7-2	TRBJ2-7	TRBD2	TGTGCCAGCAGCGGCCGGGAGGACACCACTACGACGCAGTACTTC	CASSGREDTTTTQYF
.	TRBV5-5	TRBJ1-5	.	TGTGCCAGCAGCTGGAACCAGGGTAGCAATCAGCCCCAGCATTTT	CASSWNQGSNQPQHF